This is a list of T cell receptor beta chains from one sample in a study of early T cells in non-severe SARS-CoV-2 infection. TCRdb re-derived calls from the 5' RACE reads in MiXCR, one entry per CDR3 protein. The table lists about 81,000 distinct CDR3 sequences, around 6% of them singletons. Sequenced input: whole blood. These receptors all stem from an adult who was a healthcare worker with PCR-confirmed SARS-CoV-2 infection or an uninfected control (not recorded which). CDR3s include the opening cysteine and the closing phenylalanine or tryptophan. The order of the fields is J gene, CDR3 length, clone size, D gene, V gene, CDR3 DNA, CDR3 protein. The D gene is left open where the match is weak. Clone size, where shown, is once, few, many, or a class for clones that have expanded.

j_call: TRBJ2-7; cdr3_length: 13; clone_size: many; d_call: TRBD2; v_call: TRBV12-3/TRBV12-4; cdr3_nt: TGTGCCAGCGGCCGGCTAGCGGGAGGGGAGCAGTACTTC; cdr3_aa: CASGRLAGGEQYF
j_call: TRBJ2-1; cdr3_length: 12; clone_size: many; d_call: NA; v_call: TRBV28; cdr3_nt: TGTGCCACCACTAGACACGGCAATGAGCAGTTCTTC; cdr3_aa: CATTRHGNEQFF
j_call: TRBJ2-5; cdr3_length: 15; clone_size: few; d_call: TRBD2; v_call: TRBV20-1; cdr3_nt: TGCAGTGCCCTCGTCGGCGGGAGCCTACAAGAGACCCAGTACTTC; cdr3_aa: CSALVGGSLQETQYF
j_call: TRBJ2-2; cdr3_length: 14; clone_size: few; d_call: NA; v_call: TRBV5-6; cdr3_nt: TGTGCCAGCAGCTCGGCCGGAAACACCGGGGAGCTGTTTTTT; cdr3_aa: CASSSAGNTGELFF
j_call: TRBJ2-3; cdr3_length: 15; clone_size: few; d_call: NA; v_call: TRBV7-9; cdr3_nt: TGTGCCAGCAGCCCGACCGGACGGATATCCTCCCCGCAGTATTTT; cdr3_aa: CASSPTGRISSPQYF
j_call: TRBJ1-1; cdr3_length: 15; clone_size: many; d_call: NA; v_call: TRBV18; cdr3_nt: TGTGCCAGCTCCAATGCCGGGACAATGAACACTGAAGCTTTCTTT; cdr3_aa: CASSNAGTMNTEAFF
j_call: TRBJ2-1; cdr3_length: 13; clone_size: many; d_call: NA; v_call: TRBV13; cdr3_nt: TGTGCCAGCAGCTCGGGACGGCGAGATGAGCAGTTCTTC; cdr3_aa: CASSSGRRDEQFF
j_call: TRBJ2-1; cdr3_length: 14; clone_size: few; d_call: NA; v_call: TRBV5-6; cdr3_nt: TGTGCCGTGGGGTGGCAGGGGAACTACAATGAGCAGTTCTTC; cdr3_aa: CAVGWQGNYNEQFF
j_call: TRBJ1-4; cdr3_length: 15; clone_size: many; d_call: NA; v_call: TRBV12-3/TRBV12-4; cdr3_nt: TGTGCCAGCAGTTTCGGAGAATCGCCTAATGAAAAACTGTTTTTT; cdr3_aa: CASSFGESPNEKLFF
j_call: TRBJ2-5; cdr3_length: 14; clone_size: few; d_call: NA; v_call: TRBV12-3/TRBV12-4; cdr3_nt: TGTGCCAGCAGTCCTGGACCGTTTGTTGGGACCCAGTACTTC; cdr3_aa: CASSPGPFVGTQYF
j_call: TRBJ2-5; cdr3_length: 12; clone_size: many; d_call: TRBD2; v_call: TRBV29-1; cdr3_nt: TGCAGCATCAGACGGGAGGGAGAGACCCAGTACTTC; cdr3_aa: CSIRREGETQYF
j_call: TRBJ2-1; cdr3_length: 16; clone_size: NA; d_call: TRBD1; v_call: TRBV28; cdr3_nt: TGTGCCAGCAGTACGGGACAGGGGGTACCCTACAATGAGCAGTTCTTC; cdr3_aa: CASSTGQGVPYNEQFF
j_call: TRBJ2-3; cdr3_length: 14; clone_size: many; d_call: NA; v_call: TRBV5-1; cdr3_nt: TGCGCCAGCAGCTCAGCATGGGTTGCCGATACGCAGTATTTT; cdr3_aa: CASSSAWVADTQYF
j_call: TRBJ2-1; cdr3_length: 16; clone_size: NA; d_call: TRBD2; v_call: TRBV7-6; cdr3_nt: TGTGCCAGCAGCCTTTTAGCGGGGGCCCCGACCAATGAGCAGTTCTTC; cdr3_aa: CASSLLAGAPTNEQFF
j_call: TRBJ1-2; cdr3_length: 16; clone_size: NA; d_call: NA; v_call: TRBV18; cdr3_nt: TGTGCCAGCTCACCACCGGGAGGGACCCTAAACTATGGCTACACCTTC; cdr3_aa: CASSPPGGTLNYGYTF
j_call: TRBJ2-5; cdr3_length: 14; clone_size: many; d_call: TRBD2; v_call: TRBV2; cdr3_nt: TGTGCCAGCAGTGGCGGGGGAGGCCAAGAGACCCAGTACTTC; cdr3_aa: CASSGGGGQETQYF
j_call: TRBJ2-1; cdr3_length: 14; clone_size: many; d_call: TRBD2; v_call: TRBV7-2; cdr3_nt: TGTGCCAGCAGCGAGACTAGCTACCACAATGAGCAGTTCTTC; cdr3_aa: CASSETSYHNEQFF
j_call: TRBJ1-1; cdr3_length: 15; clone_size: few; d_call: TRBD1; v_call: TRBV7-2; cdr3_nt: TGTGCCAGCAGACGAGGACAGGGGATGAACACTGAAGCTTTCTTT; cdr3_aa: CASRRGQGMNTEAFF